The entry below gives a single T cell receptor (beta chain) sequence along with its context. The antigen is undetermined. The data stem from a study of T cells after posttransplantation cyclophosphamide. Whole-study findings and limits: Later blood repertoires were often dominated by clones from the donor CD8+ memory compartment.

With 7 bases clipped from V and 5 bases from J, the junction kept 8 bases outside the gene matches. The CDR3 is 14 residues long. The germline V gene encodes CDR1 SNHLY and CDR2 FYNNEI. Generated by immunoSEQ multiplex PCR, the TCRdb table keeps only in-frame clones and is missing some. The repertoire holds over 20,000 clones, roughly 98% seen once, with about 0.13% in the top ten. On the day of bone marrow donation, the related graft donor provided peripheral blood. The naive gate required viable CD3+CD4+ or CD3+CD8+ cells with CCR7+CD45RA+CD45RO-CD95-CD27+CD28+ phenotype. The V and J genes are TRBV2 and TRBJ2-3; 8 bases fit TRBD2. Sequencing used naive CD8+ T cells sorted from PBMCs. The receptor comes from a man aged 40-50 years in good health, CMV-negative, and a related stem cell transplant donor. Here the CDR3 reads CASIAGGRGDTQYF. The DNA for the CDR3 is TGTGCCAGCATTGCGGGAGGCCGTGGAGATACGCAGTATTTT.